What follows are 11 T cell receptor beta chains derived from one specimen sequenced in a study of T cells in Graves' hyperthyroidism and ophthalmopathy. The TCR beta CDR3 regions underwent amplification using RNA transcripts as the source. RT-PCR in the first round (using the HTBI primer set) targeted the TCR CDR3. TCRdb reprocessed the multiplex PCR reads via MiXCR and lists one record per CDR3 protein. Here the sample spans about 640,000 distinct CDR3 sequences, roughly 20% being singletons. The specimen was blood. These receptors were obtained from a man aged 25 to 45 with Graves' ophthalmopathy.

The chain joins TRBV6-2 or TRBV6-3 to TRBJ2-2; D unresolved. Germline assignment: CDR1 MNHEY and CDR2 SVGEGT. The CDR3 loop spans 15 amino acids. V dropped 5 bases and J dropped 4 bases, with 14 bases sitting between them. The CDR3 loop reads CASSKDEVVTGELFF. CDR3 coding DNA: TGTGCCAGCAGTAAAGACGAGGTTGTCACCGGGGAGCTGTTTTTT.

This clonotype was observed many times. V and J are TRBV5-1 and TRBJ2-1; TRBD1 is a possible D gene (8 bases). V lost 4 bases, J lost 7 bases, and 15 bases lay in between. This CDR3 has 14 residues. CDR1 and CDR2 from the germline V gene are SGHRS and YFSETQ. CDR3 loop: CASSPGQGGNEQFF. CDR3 bases: TGCGCCAGCAGCCCAGGACAGGGAGGGAATGAGCAGTTCTTC.

The J gene is TRBJ2-3, the V gene TRBV7-9; TRBD2 agrees at 13 bases. Germline trimming cut 8 bases from V and 0 bases from J; bases unmatched to any gene: 11. The V gene's germline CDR1 is SEHNR and CDR2 FQNEAQ (reference sequence). The CDR3 extends over 18 amino acids. This CDR3 is CASPPGTSGNPSTDTQYF. CDR3 DNA: TGTGCCAGCCCCCCCGGGACTAGCGGGAACCCTAGCACAGATACGCAGTATTTT.

At least ten counts were recorded for this clonotype. The rearrangement joins TRBV6-1 to TRBJ2-7; D may be TRBD2 (5 bases). This CDR3 is 14 amino acids long. Trimming pared 6 bases from V and 1 base from J, leaving 13 bases between. Per the germline V gene, CDR1 is MNHNS and CDR2 is SASEGT. CDR3 loop: CASRMGRGSYEQYF. CDR3 sequence (DNA): TGTGCCAGCAGAATGGGCCGGGGATCCTACGAGCAGTACTTC.

There are a few counts of this clonotype. The chain links TRBV6-1 to TRBJ1-1, with 7 bases that match TRBD1. V was clipped by 2 bases and J by 3 bases; unmatched bases: 12. The CDR3 is made up of 17 amino acids. Germline V gene sequence: CDR1 MNHNS, CDR2 SASEGT. CDR3 region: CASSESPGTVSYTEAFF. Here the CDR3 DNA reads TGTGCCAGCAGTGAATCACCCGGGACAGTTTCTTACACTGAAGCTTTCTTT.

The rearrangement uses TRBV6-5 and TRBJ2-3, with 8 bases aligning to TRBD2. V was pared by 2 bases and J by 4 bases, with 5 bases of the junction left unmatched. The CDR3 totals 15 residues. The germline CDR1 and CDR2 sequences are MNHEY and SVGAGI. CDR3 protein: CASSYLAGTPDTQYF. Written as DNA, the CDR3 is TGTGCCAGCAGTTACCTAGCGGGTACGCCAGATACGCAGTATTTT.

This clonotype was recorded many times. The V call is TRBV18, the J call TRBJ1-1; perhaps TRBD1 as D (6 bases). The length of the CDR3 is 13 residues. Germline V gene data show CDR1 as KGHSH and CDR2 as LQKENI. The V end was cut by 4 bases, the J end by 3 bases, with 9 bases between. DNA for the CDR3: TGTGCCAGCTCACGGCAGGGGTACACTGAAGCTTTCTTT. It specifies CASSRQGYTEAFF.

A few counts support this clonotype. V usage is TRBV29-1 and J usage is TRBJ2-6; D remains unclear. There are 15 residues in the CDR3. Per germline, CDR1 SQVTM and CDR2 ANQGSEA. V lost 4 bases and J 2 bases, leaving 12 bases between the germline ends. The CDR3, as DNA: TGCAGCGTTGCGGCAGACTCTGCTGGGGCCAACGTCCTGACTTTC. Its protein is CSVAADSAGANVLTF. Variable domain in full (rest from reference TRBV29-1 and TRBJ2-6): SAVISQKPSRDICQRGTSLTIQCQVDSQVTMMFWYRQQPGQSLTLIATANQGSEATYESGFVIDKFPISRPNLTFSTLTVSNMSPEDSSIYLCSVAADSAGANVLTFGAGSRLTVL.

This clonotype was picked up many times. This sequence joins TRBV11-1 and TRBJ2-5, with 11 bases that match TRBD2. Germline CDR1 and CDR2: SGHAT and FQDESV (reference sequence). Unmatched junction bases numbered 8, after V lost 5 bases and J lost 6 bases. The CDR3 covers 15 residues. CDR3 amino acids: CASSALAGGEQTQYF. In DNA, the CDR3 is TGTGCCAGCAGCGCTCTAGCGGGAGGCGAGCAGACCCAGTACTTC.

This clonotype was found once. This chain connects TRBV18 to TRBJ2-3; no clear D gene. CDR1 and CDR2 from the germline V gene are KGHSH and LQKENI. Deletions cut 5 bases from V and 8 bases from J, with 17 bases between. The CDR3 contains 14 residues. The CDR3 sequence: CASSIRDGPGTQYF. The CDR3 DNA sequence: TGTGCCAGCTCAATTAGGGATGGTCCCGGTACGCAGTATTTT. The full variable domain, rest sourced from reference TRBV18 and TRBJ2-3, is NAGVMQNPRHLVRRRGQEARLRCSPMKGHSHVYWYRQLPEEGLKFMVYLQKENIIDESGMPKERFSAEFPKEGPSILRIQQVVRGDSAAYFCASSIRDGPGTQYFGPGTRLTVL.

The chain recombines TRBV5-1 with TRBJ2-1; 14 nucleotides match TRBD2. The CDR3 extends over 15 amino acids. V lost 0 bases, J lost 10 bases, and 3 bases stayed unmatched. Germline CDR1 and CDR2: SGHRS and YFSETQ. The CDR3 loop is CASSLGLAGGDEQFF. Written as DNA, the CDR3 is TGCGCCAGCAGCTTGGGACTAGCGGGAGGGGACGAGCAGTTCTTC.